The rows below give T cell receptor beta chains drawn from one sample of a study of CD8 T cells in Susac syndrome. TCRdb reprocessed the immunoSEQ multiplex PCR reads with MiXCR, giving one entry per CDR3 protein. The sample has 200,000 to 300,000 distinct CDR3 sequences, around 93% seen once. Sequencing was performed on CD4+ T cells from PBMCs. The receptors shown here come from a human donor with multiple sclerosis. Each CDR3 is given with its conserved first and last residue. The D gene is left open where the match is weak. Only part of the rows carry a size: once, few, many, or a class if the clone is expanded.

>TRBJ2-3|NA|TRBV7-6|NA
CASSFRPSSTDTQYF
TGTGCCAGCAGCTTCCGCCCATCTAGCACAGATACGCAGTATTTT
>TRBJ1-1|NA|TRBV4-2|NA
CASSQSGGMNTEAFF
TGTGCCAGCAGCCAATCTGGAGGCATGAACACTGAAGCTTTCTTT
>TRBJ2-2|TRBD1|TRBV7-7|NA
CASRQQGTAGELFF
TGTGCTAGCCGCCAACAGGGGACGGCCGGGGAGCTGTTTTTT
>TRBJ2-7|TRBD2|TRBV4-1|few
CASSAPGTSTYEQYF
TGCGCCAGCAGCGCACCCGGGACTAGTACCTACGAGCAGTACTTC
>TRBJ2-1|TRBD1|TRBV12-3/TRBV12-4|NA
CASSVTGGGTYNEQFF
TGTGCCAGCAGTGTGACAGGGGGAGGCACCTACAATGAGCAGTTCTTC
>TRBJ1-2|NA|TRBV5-4|NA
CASSLDQANYGYTF
TGTGCCAGCAGCTTGGATCAAGCTAACTATGGCTACACCTTC
>TRBJ2-1|NA|TRBV3-1|NA
CASSLWGWQDNEQFF
TGTGCCAGCAGCCTCTGGGGCTGGCAGGACAATGAGCAGTTCTTC
>TRBJ2-1|TRBD1|TRBV12-3/TRBV12-4|NA
CASSLDRSHEQFF
TGTGCCAGCAGTCTGGACAGGTCCCATGAGCAGTTCTTC
>TRBJ2-1|TRBD1|TRBV28|NA
CASSLNRGRGNEQFF
TGTGCCAGCAGTTTAAACAGGGGGCGCGGCAATGAGCAGTTCTTC
>TRBJ1-2|NA|TRBV5-1|NA
CASSLENQYGYTF
TGCGCCAGCAGCTTGGAAAACCAGTATGGCTACACCTTC
>TRBJ1-2|TRBD1|TRBV5-1|NA
CASRTGTNYGYTF
TGCGCCAGCCGGACAGGGACTAACTATGGCTACACCTTC
>TRBJ2-3|NA|TRBV20-1|NA
CSAEGGKDTQYF
TGCAGTGCTGAGGGGGGGAAAGATACGCAGTATTTT
>TRBJ2-5|TRBD2|TRBV3-1|NA
CASSPTGTSTETQYF
TGTGCCAGCAGCCCTACCGGGACTAGCACAGAGACCCAGTACTTC
>TRBJ1-4|TRBD1|TRBV12-3/TRBV12-4|NA
CASSGTGGAEKLFF
TGTGCCAGCAGCGGGACAGGAGGGGCCGAAAAACTGTTTTTT
>TRBJ2-6|NA|TRBV28|NA
CASSYASRGANVLTF
TGTGCCAGCAGCTACGCTAGTCGGGGGGCCAACGTCCTGACTTTC
>TRBJ1-4|NA|TRBV27|NA
CASSLLGANEKLFF
TGTGCCAGCAGTTTATTGGGGGCTAATGAAAAACTGTTTTTT
>TRBJ2-1|TRBD1|TRBV30|NA
CASDHGTGGFEQFF
TGTGCCTCAGATCACGGGACAGGGGGCTTTGAGCAGTTCTTC
>TRBJ1-5|NA|TRBV20-1|NA
CSAQAAVSNQPQHF
TGCAGTGCCCAAGCGGCAGTCAGCAATCAGCCCCAGCATTTT
>TRBJ2-2|NA|TRBV5-1|NA
CASSLIGVNTGELLF
TGCGCCAGCAGCTTGATCGGGGTGAACACCGGGGAGCTGCTTTTT
>TRBJ2-7|NA|TRBV6-2/TRBV6-3|NA
CASSYSPHEQYF
TGTGCCAGCAGTTACTCGCCCCACGAGCAGTACTTC
>TRBJ2-4|NA|TRBV3-1|NA
CASSQDPRESPQYF
TGTGCCAGCAGCCAAGATCCGAGGGAGAGCCCCCAGTACTTC
>TRBJ2-7|TRBD2|TRBV3-1|NA
CASSQASGGAGEQYF
TGTGCCAGCAGCCAAGCTAGCGGGGGGGCCGGGGAGCAGTACTTC
>TRBJ1-2|NA|TRBV9|NA
CASSAGPTVERGYTF
TGTGCCAGCAGCGCGGGACCGACAGTCGAAAGAGGCTACACCTTC
>TRBJ2-1|NA|TRBV6-2/TRBV6-3|NA
CASHRNNEQFF
TGTGCCAGCCACCGAAACAATGAGCAGTTCTTC
>TRBJ2-5|TRBD2|TRBV19|NA
CASSMGPARPRGAQYF
TGTGCCAGTAGTATGGGCCCGGCGCGGCCCCGGGGGGCCCAGTACTTC
>TRBJ1-2|TRBD1|TRBV28|NA
CASSSEGQGNYGYTF
TGTGCCAGCAGTTCCGAGGGACAGGGCAACTATGGCTACACCTTC
>TRBJ2-1|NA|TRBV9|once
CASSPTGTPRLEQFF
TGTGCCAGCAGCCCGACCGGGACTCCAAGATTGGAGCAGTTCTTC
>TRBJ2-1|NA|TRBV29-1|NA
CSGASTGVDFREQFF
TGCAGCGGTGCCTCGACAGGTGTGGATTTTCGTGAGCAGTTCTTC
>TRBJ2-1|TRBD2|TRBV7-2|NA
CASSLWTGTSSNEQFF
TGTGCCAGCAGCTTATGGACTGGGACTAGTTCCAATGAGCAGTTCTTC
>TRBJ1-4|NA|TRBV14|NA
CASSGLAREKLFF
TGTGCCAGCAGCGGATTGGCCCGTGAAAAACTGTTTTTT
>TRBJ2-3|NA|TRBV27|NA
CASSFLPLTGGGYF
TGTGCCAGCAGTTTTCTCCCTTTGACGGGCGGCGGGTATTTT
>TRBJ2-1|NA|TRBV7-3|NA
CASSLTGNEQFF
TGTGCCAGCAGCTTAACGGGGAATGAGCAGTTCTTC
>TRBJ1-6|NA|TRBV19|NA
CASREGSQNSPLHF
TGTGCCAGTAGAGAAGGATCCCAGAATTCACCCCTCCACTTT
>TRBJ2-3|NA|TRBV6-6|NA
CASSWDLTTDTQYF
TGTGCCAGCAGTTGGGACCTTACCACAGATACGCAGTATTTT
>TRBJ1-5|NA|TRBV9|NA
CASSGGGGQPQHF
TGTGCCAGCAGCGGAGGGGGGGGTCAGCCCCAGCATTTT
>TRBJ2-6|NA|TRBV7-2|NA
CASSRDGSGANVLTF
TGTGCCAGCAGTCGGGACGGTTCTGGGGCCAACGTCCTGACTTTC
>TRBJ2-2|NA|TRBV7-2|once
CASSAPLFANTGELFF
TGTGCCAGCAGCGCCCCCCTATTCGCGAACACCGGGGAGCTGTTTTTT
>TRBJ2-3|TRBD2|TRBV24-1|NA
CATSDQREWDDTQYF
TGTGCCACCAGTGACCAGCGGGAGTGGGACGATACGCAGTATTTT
>TRBJ1-2|TRBD1|TRBV19|NA
CASRPQGAGYGYTF
TGTGCCAGTAGACCCCAGGGGGCTGGCTATGGCTACACCTTC
>TRBJ2-3|NA|TRBV2|NA
CASQAPYTDTQYF
TGTGCCAGCCAGGCGCCTTACACAGATACGCAGTATTTT
>TRBJ2-4|TRBD1|TRBV5-4|once
CASSPNGPGQGAYIQYF
TGTGCCAGCAGCCCCAATGGGCCGGGACAGGGGGCCTACATTCAGTACTTC
>TRBJ2-3|TRBD1|TRBV7-2|NA
CASSLRGTGGTDTQYF
TGTGCCAGCAGCCTAAGAGGGACAGGGGGCACAGATACGCAGTATTTT
>TRBJ1-2|NA|TRBV6-5|once
CASSYSRYSNYGYTF
TGTGCCAGCAGTTACTCGCGGTACTCTAACTATGGCTACACCTTC
>TRBJ1-3|TRBD1|TRBV7-9|few
CASSFGTASGNTIYF
TGTGCCAGCAGCTTCGGGACAGCTTCTGGAAACACCATATATTTT
>TRBJ1-5|NA|TRBV18|NA
CASSLRRGQSNQPQHF
TGTGCCAGCTCACTACGGCGGGGACAAAGCAATCAGCCCCAGCATTTT
>TRBJ2-4|TRBD1|TRBV6-2/TRBV6-3|NA
CASSNRLTGETKNIQYF
TGTGCCAGCAGCAATAGGCTCACAGGGGAGACCAAAAACATTCAGTACTTC
>TRBJ1-2|NA|TRBV12-3/TRBV12-4|NA
CASTGSRVYGYTF
TGTGCCAGCACCGGGTCGCGCGTCTATGGCTACACCTTC
>TRBJ2-4|TRBD1|TRBV5-4|NA
CASSLADGQGAPLNIQYF
TGTGCCAGCAGCTTGGCCGACGGACAGGGGGCGCCTTTGAACATTCAGTACTTC
>TRBJ1-2|TRBD1|TRBV5-1|once
CASSLDRGQRGYTF
TGCGCCAGCAGCTTGGACAGGGGGCAGCGGGGCTACACCTTC
>TRBJ2-1|TRBD2|TRBV7-9|NA
CASSLLSSGSDEQFF
TGTGCCAGCAGCTTACTAAGTAGCGGGAGCGATGAGCAGTTCTTC
>TRBJ2-1|NA|TRBV7-8|NA
CASSSRRAVQNNEQFF
TGTGCCAGCAGCTCACGGCGGGCCGTACAAAACAATGAGCAGTTCTTC
>TRBJ2-1|NA|TRBV7-9|NA
CAPGGGTYDEQFF
TGTGCCCCAGGGGGGGGGACCTATGATGAGCAGTTCTTC
>TRBJ2-2|TRBD1|TRBV3-1|NA
CASSQGQGGTGELFF
TGTGCCAGCAGCCAGGGACAGGGGGGGACCGGGGAGCTGTTTTTT
>TRBJ2-6|NA|TRBV7-9|NA
CASSSNRRRAGANVLTF
TGTGCCAGCAGTTCCAACCGGAGGAGGGCTGGGGCCAACGTCCTGACTTTC
>TRBJ2-3|TRBD1|TRBV7-8|NA
CASSPKATGATDTQYF
TGTGCCAGCAGCCCGAAGGCTACAGGGGCCACAGATACGCAGTATTTT
>TRBJ2-5|NA|TRBV4-2|NA
CASSQGAGILETQYF
TGTGCCAGCAGCCAAGGGGCGGGAATTCTGGAGACCCAGTACTTC
>TRBJ2-3|TRBD1|TRBV28|NA
CASSSIQGTDTQYF
TGTGCCAGCAGTTCCATACAGGGGACAGATACGCAGTATTTT
>TRBJ2-5|NA|TRBV3-1|once
CASSQDRGRRETQYF
TGTGCCAGCAGCCAAGATCGGGGCAGGCGTGAGACCCAGTACTTC
>TRBJ2-5|NA|TRBV30|once
CAWRGAAQETQYF
TGTGCCTGGAGGGGGGCCGCACAAGAGACCCAGTACTTC
>TRBJ2-2|TRBD2|TRBV3-1|NA
CASSHWTSGGRTDTGELFF
TGTGCCAGCAGCCACTGGACTAGCGGGGGGCGTACGGACACCGGGGAGCTGTTTTTT